This T cell receptor beta chain derives from a study of T cell responses to AZD1222 COVID-19 vaccine (TCRdb year 2021). Regarding the complete study: Because spike-specific TCR depth and breadth did not differ between the two schedules, AZD1222 recipients who got a second dose at roughly 4 weeks were pooled with those who got a second dose at roughly 12 weeks. TCR sequencing covered roughly 230 trial participants: about 210 given two doses of AZD1222 and some 25 given two doses of MenACWY control vaccine. Trial participants were enrolled by age into subgroups of 18-55, 56-69 and 70-plus years, and about 150, 27 and 61 TCR-sequenced participants, respectively, were included in these subgroups. On the study overall, not on this receptor specifically: The 56-69-year group was small, and its depth increase did not reach significance, likely because of low power. Reportedly, close to half of the unique spike-specific TCRs recognized epitopes lying outside the regions that are mutated in the B.1.351 and B.1.1.7 variants. CD4 TCRs associated with the vaccine covered the entire spike protein, and the dominant responses were in regions 160-218 and 743-854. Conclusions about previously exposed vaccinees are limited, since just six or seven AZD1222 recipients were seropositive for SARS-CoV-2 at baseline. Because no samples from the day 14 peak response were available, repertoires could be characterized only after the peak T cell response. After two AZD1222 doses, both the breadth and the depth of spike-specific TCRs were significantly higher than at day 0 and than in MenACWY recipients. Participants were mostly white British, with more females than males. The authors suggested clonal diversity may have been underestimated.

A remark on this clone: The antigen this receptor binds is unknown. Per-base quality was not reported, and no clone a single base away is much larger than it.

The CDR3 regions of human TCRbeta chains were subjected to immunosequencing. From the authors' description of their analysis: TCRs in the repertoires were compared against a reference library of SARS-CoV-2-specific TCRs that had been generated with the MIRA antigen-specificity platform. Breadth meant the fraction of unique TCRs that were SARS-CoV-2-associated, whereas depth meant the fraction of total T cells that were SARS-CoV-2-associated. Using the MIRA data, every spike-specific TCR was mapped to the spike region that the TCR reacted to and assigned to either a CD4 or a CD8 class. Log10-transformed breadth and depth values were compared by one-way ANOVA with Sidak's multiple comparisons tests. This is the immuneACCESS table as TCRdb keeps it, with only in-frame sequences that have V and J called. A part of the clones is gone; compared with another copy, unresolved V genes explain less than half, and the rest is unexplained. The V and J calls and clone size are taken from that table; D and trimming were inferred from the DNA. The sample profile shows 75,000 to 90,000 clones; about 84% of them were found once. The ten largest clones capture 8.7% of the sample.

Explained via the paper, the time point label denotes: baseline before first vaccination. Samples from vaccinated people were obtained from the UK trials COV001 and COV002, which included a single-blind randomized controlled phase 2/3 trial of AZD1222 (ChAdOx1 nCoV-19) in healthy adults. For TCRbeta chain sequencing, PBMC samples were collected from trial participants at day 0 and at day 28 after the second dose. V is pruned by 4 bases and J by 1 base, leaving 15 bases of the junction without a gene match. In the germline V gene (reference sequence), CDR1 corresponds to SGHKS and CDR2 to YYEKEE. The CDR3 numbers 19 residues from cysteine through phenylalanine. Only CDR3 DNA remains: 57 bases, in frame from the first base.

The specimen comprised peripheral blood, sampled on day 0 of AZD1222 vaccination. The origin of this receptor is an adult in good health. The chain was built from TRBV5-5 and TRBJ1-1; 11 central bases correspond to TRBD1. This receptor has the CDR3 CASSIGTGGILRGNTEAFF. The DNA sequence reads TGTGCCAGCAGCATCGGGACAGGGGGTATTTTAAGGGGGAACACTGAAGCTTTCTTT. Reference TRBV5-5 and TRBJ1-1 proteins supply the regions before and after the CDR3; the full variable domain is: DAGVTQSPTHLIKTRGQQVTLRCSPISGHKSVSWYQQVLGQGPQFIFQYYEKEERGRGNFPDRFSARQFPNYSSELNVNALLLGDSALYLCASSIGTGGILRGNTEAFFGQGTRLTVV.